A single sample is the source of the 25 T cell receptor beta chains below, sequenced in a study of vaccination and CD4 T cells after COVID-19. At the Johns Hopkins FTIC core, DNA taken from cultured CD4+ T cells was sequenced by way of the Oncomine TCR Beta short-read assay. TCRdb processed the PCR reads anew with MiXCR; each CDR3 protein has one entry. The sample records 10,000 to 15,000 distinct CDR3 sequences, around half being singletons. Treatment indicated: approximately 11-day PBMC culture with coronavirus spike peptide pools or control peptides (ViraFEST assay). These receptors' targets are unknown. The sequenced sample was CD4+ T cells from blood, cultured in vitro. Source of these receptors: a human donor who had recovered from COVID-19.

This clonotype ranks as medium-sized. This chain connects TRBV6-2 or TRBV6-3 to TRBJ2-4; D remains ambiguous. Germline CDR1 is MNHEY and CDR2 is SVGEGT. The CDR3 has 16 amino acids. V was pared by 7 bases and J by 0 bases, with 16 bases between. CDR3 protein: CASTTPDRLAKNIQYF. The DNA of the CDR3 is TGTGCCAGCACAACCCCGGACCGACTAGCCAAAAACATTCAGTACTTC.

J is TRBJ1-1 and V is TRBV11-3, with TRBD1 identical over 7 bases. V was pared by 4 bases and J by 6 bases, with 8 bases of the junction left unmatched. The CDR3 consists of 14 residues. Germline CDR1 is SGHNT and CDR2 is YENEEA. The CDR3 DNA reads as TGTGCCAGCAGCTCCGGACAGGCCGGGGCTGAAGCTTTCTTT. Translating it yields CASSSGQAGAEAFF.

This clonotype was seen a handful of times. V usage is TRBV19 and J usage is TRBJ1-2; unclear D gene. V lost 2 bases and J lost 5, with 15 bases in between. The germline gives CDR1 LNHDA, CDR2 SQIVND (reference sequence). The CDR3 totals 15 residues. The CDR3 region is CASSISVTGSYGYTF. CDR3 sequence (DNA): TGTGCCAGTAGTATAAGTGTCACGGGCAGTTATGGCTACACCTTC.

In its sample, this clonotype was seen a few times. The rearrangement uses TRBV19 and TRBJ2-2; 7 bases are a match to TRBD1. V shed 6 bases, J shed 1 base, and the junction held 8 bases outside the gene matches. Looked up from germline, CDR1 is LNHDA and CDR2 is SQIVND (reference sequence). The CDR3 is 16 residues long. The CDR3 reads CASSHPRDRNTGELFF. The CDR3 bases are TGTGCCAGTAGCCACCCCCGGGACAGGAACACCGGGGAGCTGTTTTTT.

The gene calls are TRBV6-5 and TRBJ1-1; D is ambiguous. The CDR3 loop spans 14 amino acids. V lost 0 bases and J lost 5, with 10 bases in between. Germline V gives CDR1 MNHEY, CDR2 SVGAGI. DNA for the CDR3: TGTGCCAGCAGTTACTCGGACCGGAGGACTGAAGCTTTCTTT. It codes for CASSYSDRRTEAFF.

The chain links TRBV6-5 to TRBJ2-2; D uncertain. CDR3 length: 15 residues. Trimming left V 4 bases short and J 1 base short, with 10 bases between. Germline CDR1 MNHEY, CDR2 SVGAGI. CDR3 nucleotide sequence: TGTGCCAGCAGTTTCCGTAATGTGAACACCGGGGAGCTGTTTTTT. The encoded protein is CASSFRNVNTGELFF.

The V gene is TRBV19, the J gene TRBJ2-3, with 8 positions matching TRBD1. There are 14 residues in the CDR3. The V segment lost 6 bases and the J segment 3 bases; nucleotides outside the gene matches: 5. Germline lookup yields CDR1 LNHDA and CDR2 SQIVND (reference sequence). In DNA, the CDR3 is TGTGCCAGTAGCCGGACAGGGCTTACAGATACGCAGTATTTT. This encodes CASSRTGLTDTQYF.

The chain is built from TRBV20-1 and TRBJ1-1; D is perhaps TRBD1 (6 bases). Germline V gives CDR1 DFQATT, CDR2 SNEGSKA (reference sequence). Between the trimmed V and J ends, which lost 4 bases and 4 bases, there was a span of 16 bases. This CDR3 region has 14 residues. In DNA form, the CDR3 reads TGCAGTGCTACTCCTCCAGGGGTCGGCACTGAAGCTTTCTTT. Amino acid sequence: CSATPPGVGTEAFF.

This clonotype was observed a single time. The gene calls are TRBV6-1 and TRBJ2-7; D perhaps matches TRBD2 (5 bases). Germline CDR1 MNHNS, CDR2 SASEGT. The length of the CDR3 is 14 residues. V lost 1 base, J lost 6 bases, and 13 bases lay in between. The CDR3 sequence: CASSEVGSGGEQYF. The CDR3 coding sequence is TGTGCCAGCAGTGAAGTGGGGTCAGGAGGCGAGCAGTACTTC.

The chain combines TRBV5-1 with TRBJ2-5; tentatively, D is TRBD1 (6 bases). V gave up 0 bases and J gave up 4 bases, with 10 bases separating them. This CDR3 is built from 14 residues. Germline V lookup: CDR1 SGHRS, CDR2 YFSETQ. CDR3 loop: CASSLGGRGETQYF. In DNA form, the CDR3 reads TGCGCCAGCAGCTTGGGTGGCAGGGGAGAGACCCAGTACTTC. Based on the CDR3 plus reference TRBV5-1 and TRBJ2-5, the full variable domain is KAGVTQTPRYLIKTRGQQVTLSCSPISGHRSVSWYQQTPGQGLQFLFEYFSETQRNKGNFPGRFSGRQFSNSRSEMNVSTLELGDSALYLCASSLGGRGETQYFGPGTRLLVL.

CDR3 amino acids: CASSGTGLSEQYF. The CDR3 bases are TGTGCCAGCAGTGGGACAGGCTTGTCCGAGCAGTACTTC. The rearrangement joins TRBV6-1 to TRBJ2-7; 7 nucleotides match TRBD1. The CDR3 has 13 residues. Germline assignment: CDR1 MNHNS and CDR2 SASEGT. Trimming took 4 bases from V and 6 from J; bases not matched to a gene: 6.

This CDR3 is CASSESGNEQYF. The CDR3 DNA is TGCGCCAGCAGTGAGTCAGGGAACGAGCAGTACTTC. The J gene is TRBJ2-7, the V gene TRBV10-2; no firm D call. V shed 0 bases and J shed 5 bases, with 5 bases lying between them. The CDR3 totals 12 residues. The germline V gene has CDR1 WSHSY and CDR2 SAAADI.

The rearrangement links TRBV6-5 to TRBJ1-2; 7 bases match TRBD1. Germline loops: CDR1 MNHEY, CDR2 SVGAGI. The CDR3 has 17 residues. J lost 3 bases, V lost 2 bases, and 12 bases had no gene match. The chain's CDR3 is CASSYTYMGQSYYGYTF. The CDR3 nucleotides are TGTGCCAGCAGTTACACCTATATGGGACAGAGTTACTATGGCTACACCTTC.

The chain links TRBV6-5 to TRBJ2-7; 10 bases are a match to TRBD2. After removal of 2 bases from V and 7 bases from J, the junction contained 11 bases not matched to a gene. The CDR3 loop spans 16 amino acids. Germline CDR1 MNHEY, CDR2 SVGAGI. In DNA, the CDR3 is TGTGCCAGCAGTTACGGGGCAGCGGGGGGGCCGGAGGAGCAGTACTTC. Amino acids: CASSYGAAGGPEEQYF.

This chain uses TRBV30 with TRBJ1-1, with D possibly matching TRBD1 (6 bases). V lost 3 bases and J 1 base, leaving 12 bases between the germline ends. This CDR3 has 14 residues. From germline, CDR1 is GTSNPN and CDR2 SVGIG (reference sequence). This CDR3 is CAWSPGEANTEAFF. The CDR3 nucleotides are TGTGCCTGGAGCCCAGGGGAGGCGAACACTGAAGCTTTCTTT.

The chain recombines TRBV6-5 with TRBJ2-5; 8 bases are a match to TRBD2. This CDR3 has 14 amino acids. The germline CDR1 and CDR2 sequences are MNHEY and SVGAGI. The trim removed 0 bases at V and 4 bases at J, leaving 1 base unmatched. CDR3 loop: CASSYSREGETQYF. The CDR3 nucleotides are TGTGCCAGCAGTTACTCCCGGGAGGGAGAGACCCAGTACTTC.

The chain combines TRBV7-8 with TRBJ1-5, with TRBD1 identical over 9 bases. CDR1 and CDR2 from the germline V gene are SGHVS and FQNEAQ. The CDR3 is 17 residues long. The V gene end was trimmed by 4 bases and the J gene end by 0 bases; junction bases not matched to a gene: 7. In DNA form, the CDR3 reads TGTGCCAGCAGCTCATACAGGGGGCTCACTAGCAATCAGCCCCAGCATTTT. Translated, it gives CASSSYRGLTSNQPQHF.

V gene TRBV20-1 combines with J gene TRBJ2-7; D perhaps matches TRBD1 (5 bases). V gave up 0 bases and J gave up 2 bases, with 11 bases separating them. Germline V lookup: CDR1 DFQATT, CDR2 SNEGSKA (reference sequence). The CDR3 is 14 amino acids. The CDR3 DNA is TGCAGTGCTAGAGATAGAACAGGAACCTACGAGCAGTACTTC. Translation: CSARDRTGTYEQYF.

The chain recombines TRBV6-1 with TRBJ1-5; 9 bases align to TRBD1. V lost 6 bases to trimming and J lost 9 bases; unmatched junction nucleotides: 6. Germline loops: CDR1 MNHNS, CDR2 SASEGT. This CDR3 spans 13 amino acids. CDR3 DNA sequence: TGTGCCAGCAGGACCGGGACAGGGAGGCCCCAGCATTTT. Amino acids: CASRTGTGRPQHF.

Here the CDR3 DNA reads TGTGCCAGCAGCGACAGGAACACCGGGGAGCTGTTTTTT. Its protein product is CASSDRNTGELFF. The V gene is TRBV7-8, the J gene TRBJ2-2; D is possibly TRBD1 (5 bases). Germline V gives CDR1 SGHVS, CDR2 FQNEAQ. Trimming stripped 5 bases from V and 1 base from J, with 5 bases between. This CDR3 comprises 13 residues. The variable domain in full, completed from reference TRBV7-8 and TRBJ2-2, reads GAGVSQSPRYKVAKRGQDVALRCDPISGHVSLFWYQQALGQGPEFLTYFQNEAQLDKSGLPSDRFFAERPEGSVSTLKIQRTQQEDSAVYLCASSDRNTGELFFGEGSRLTVL.

The gene calls are TRBV10-3 and TRBJ2-7; D possibly corresponds to TRBD1 (5 bases). This CDR3 has 14 residues. Germline lookup yields CDR1 ENHRY and CDR2 SYGVKD. V lost 2 bases and J lost 1, with 9 bases in between. This CDR3 is CAISERQGSYEQYF. The DNA of the CDR3 is TGTGCCATCAGTGAGCGGCAGGGTTCCTACGAGCAGTACTTC.

This chain uses TRBV6-1 with TRBJ1-5; D uncertain. Germline values: CDR1 MNHNS, CDR2 SASEGT. Between the trimmed V and J ends, which lost 2 bases and 6 bases, there was a span of 8 bases. The CDR3 spans 13 residues. CDR3 residues: CASSEIPGQPQHF. In DNA, the CDR3 is TGTGCCAGCAGTGAAATCCCAGGTCAGCCCCAGCATTTT.

The gene calls are TRBV2 and TRBJ1-2, with D maybe TRBD1 (5 bases). V lost 2 bases and J lost 4, with 5 bases in between. Germline CDR1 reads SNHLY; CDR2 reads FYNNEI. This CDR3 comprises 12 residues. CDR3: CASSEQGYGYTF. The CDR3 DNA sequence: TGTGCCAGCAGTGAACAGGGCTATGGCTACACCTTC.

This clonotype was seen more than once but under ten times. J is TRBJ2-2 and V is TRBV19, with TRBD2 as a possible D gene (6 bases). With 3 bases removed from V and 5 bases from J, the gap between germline ends came to 10 bases. Germline V CDR1 and CDR2: LNHDA, SQIVND (reference sequence). The CDR3 totals 14 residues. Here the CDR3 reads CASSIGAGTGELFF. CDR3 DNA: TGTGCCAGTAGTATCGGTGCGGGAACCGGGGAGCTGTTTTTT.

This clonotype was picked up a small number of times. The V gene is TRBV19, the J gene TRBJ1-6; D gene unclear. Germline CDR1 is LNHDA and CDR2 is SQIVND (reference sequence). The CDR3 covers 16 residues. The V end was cut by 7 bases, the J end by 1 base, with 14 bases between. DNA of the CDR3: TGTGCCAGTACTACAGACCCCGGATCCTATAATTCACCCCTCCACTTT. Its translation: CASTTDPGSYNSPLHF.